This TCR beta chain stems from a study of post-analysis software for immune sequencing data. Study-wide results and caveats: Same-batch samples co-clustered strongly by F measure. Compared with controls, patients had more of about 5 TRBV segments, including TRBV5-6, TRBV5-1 and TRBV20-1.

This clonotype was picked up many times. Its cognate antigen is unknown. cDNA libraries for TCR beta contained unique molecular identifiers. TCRdb re-called the PCR reads through MiXCR, storing one row per CDR3 protein. The sample has about 200,000 distinct CDR3 sequences, 29% seen once. J was trimmed by 3 bases and V by 3 bases; bases with no gene match: 5. This CDR3 is built from 14 residues. Germline V lookup: CDR1 SGHRS, CDR2 YFSETQ. The J gene is TRBJ2-5, the V gene TRBV5-1, with 7 positions matching TRBD2. This clonotype was sampled from a girl aged 2 to 17 with multiple sclerosis. Sequencing was carried out using blood. In DNA, the CDR3 is TGCGCCAGCAGCTCATCCACTAGCGAAGAGACCCAGTACTTC. It encodes CASSSSTSEETQYF.